The entry that follows covers one T cell receptor beta chain sequence. Its antigen is currently unknown. This specimen belongs to a study of graft-versus-host responses after intestinal transplantation. Background on the study: Recipients obtained multivisceral, liver-intestinal, or isolated intestinal transplants.

V gave up 1 base and J gave up 8 bases, with 15 bases separating them. Germline lookup yields CDR1 SNHLY and CDR2 FYNNEI. The CDR3 totals 15 residues. Study conclusions and caveats: Detected in recipient marrow were GvH clones, some of which were first observed in ileum or blood. Peak circulating GvH clone levels tracked with early post-transplant HvG declines.

TCRdb's table, derived via immunoSEQ multiplex PCR, lists solely in-frame clones and lacks some. The table lists 38,000 or so clones, roughly 95% of them singletons, with 0.45% to 0.65% in the top ten. This chain links TRBV2 with TRBJ2-1; a possible D gene is TRBD2 (6 bases). The specimen comprised unstimulated CD8+ T cells sorted from spleen or lymph node cells, sampled before transplant. The TCR comes from a human donor who was the organ donor for an intestinal transplant. For the CDR3, the DNA is TGTGCCAGCAGTGAAGGCGTTCCTCCGGGGGATGAGCAGTTCTTC. This translates into CASSEGVPPGDEQFF.